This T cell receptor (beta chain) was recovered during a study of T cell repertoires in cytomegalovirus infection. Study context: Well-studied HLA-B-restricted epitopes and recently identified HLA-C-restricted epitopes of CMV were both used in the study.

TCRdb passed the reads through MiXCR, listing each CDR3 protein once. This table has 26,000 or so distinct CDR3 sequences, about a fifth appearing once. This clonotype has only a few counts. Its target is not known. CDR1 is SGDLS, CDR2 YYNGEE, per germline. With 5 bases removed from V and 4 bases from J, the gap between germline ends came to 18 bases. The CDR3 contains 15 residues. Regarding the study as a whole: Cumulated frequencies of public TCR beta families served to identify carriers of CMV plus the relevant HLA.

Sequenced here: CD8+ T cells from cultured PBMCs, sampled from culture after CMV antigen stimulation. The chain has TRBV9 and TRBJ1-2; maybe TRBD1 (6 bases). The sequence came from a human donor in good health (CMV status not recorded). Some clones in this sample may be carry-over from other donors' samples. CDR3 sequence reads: CASSISRDMVYGYTF. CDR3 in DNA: TGTGCCAGCAGTATTTCCCGGGACATGGTCTATGGCTACACCTTC.